Given below is one TCR beta chain in context. The length of the CDR3 is 17 residues. Germline values: CDR1 MDHEN, CDR2 SYDVKM. V lost 4 bases to trimming and J lost 8 bases, with 24 bases between them. The sample comes from a study of cytotoxic CD8 clonotypes in ibrutinib-treated CLL. Generated by immunoSEQ multiplex PCR, the TCRdb table keeps only in-frame clones and is missing some. The sample gives about 300,000 clones, 67% of which show up once; just under 6.5% is in the top ten. Sequenced here: PBMCs, sampled after 36 months of ibrutinib treatment. The TCR sequence derives from a human donor with chronic lymphocytic leukemia. The chain is built from TRBV28 and TRBJ2-1, with D tentatively TRBD2 (7 bases). The CDR3 reads CASSYPTLGGRRDEQFF. CDR3 nucleotide sequence: TGTGCCAGCAGTTACCCAACGTTGGGGGGGCGGCGGGATGAGCAGTTCTTC.